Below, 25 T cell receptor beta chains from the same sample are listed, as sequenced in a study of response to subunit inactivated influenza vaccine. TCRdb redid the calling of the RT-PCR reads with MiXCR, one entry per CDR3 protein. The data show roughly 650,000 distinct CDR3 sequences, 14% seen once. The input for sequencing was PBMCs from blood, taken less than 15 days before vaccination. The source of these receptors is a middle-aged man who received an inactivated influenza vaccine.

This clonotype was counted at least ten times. The CDR3 sequence: CASSLAGEGGYTF. For the CDR3, the DNA is TGCGCCAGCAGCCTTGCCGGGGAAGGAGGCTACACCTTC. J is TRBJ1-2 and V is TRBV5-1; D gene unclear. The germline gives CDR1 SGHRS, CDR2 YFSETQ. V was clipped by 4 bases and J by 8 bases, with 15 bases between them. CDR3 length equals 13 residues.

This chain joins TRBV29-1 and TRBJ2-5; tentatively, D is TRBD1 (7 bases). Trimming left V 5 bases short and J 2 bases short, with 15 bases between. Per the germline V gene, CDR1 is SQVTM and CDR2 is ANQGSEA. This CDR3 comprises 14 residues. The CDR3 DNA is TGCAGCGTTTTCGCGGGACAGTCGCAAGAGACCCAGTACTTC. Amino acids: CSVFAGQSQETQYF. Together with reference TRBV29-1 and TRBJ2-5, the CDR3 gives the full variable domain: SAVISQKPSRDICQRGTSLTIQCQVDSQVTMMFWYRQQPGQSLTLIATANQGSEATYESGFVIDKFPISRPNLTFSTLTVSNMSPEDSSIYLCSVFAGQSQETQYFGPGTRLLVL.

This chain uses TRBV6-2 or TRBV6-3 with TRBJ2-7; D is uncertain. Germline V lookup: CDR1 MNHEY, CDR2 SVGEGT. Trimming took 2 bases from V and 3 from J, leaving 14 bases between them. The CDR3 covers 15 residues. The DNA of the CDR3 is TGTGCCAGCAGTTACGACCAACCACATCTCTACGAGCAGTACTTC. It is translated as CASSYDQPHLYEQYF.

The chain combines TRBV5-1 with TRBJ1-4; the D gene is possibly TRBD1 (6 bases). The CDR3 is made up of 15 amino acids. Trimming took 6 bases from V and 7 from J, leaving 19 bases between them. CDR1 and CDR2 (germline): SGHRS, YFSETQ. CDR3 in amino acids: CASTPLGRGGEKLFF. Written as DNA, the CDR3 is TGCGCCAGCACGCCCCTCGGCAGGGGCGGTGAAAAACTGTTTTTT. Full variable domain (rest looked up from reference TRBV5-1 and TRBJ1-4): KAGVTQTPRYLIKTRGQQVTLSCSPISGHRSVSWYQQTPGQGLQFLFEYFSETQRNKGNFPGRFSGRQFSNSRSEMNVSTLELGDSALYLCASTPLGRGGEKLFFGSGTQLSVL.

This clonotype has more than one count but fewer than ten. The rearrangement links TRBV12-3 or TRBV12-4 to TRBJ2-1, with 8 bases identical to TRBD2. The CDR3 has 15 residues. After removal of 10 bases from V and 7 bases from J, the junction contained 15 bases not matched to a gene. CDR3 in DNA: TGTGCCACCACCTCGGGCGGGGGGACAAGGAATGAGCAGTTCTTC. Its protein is CATTSGGGTRNEQFF.

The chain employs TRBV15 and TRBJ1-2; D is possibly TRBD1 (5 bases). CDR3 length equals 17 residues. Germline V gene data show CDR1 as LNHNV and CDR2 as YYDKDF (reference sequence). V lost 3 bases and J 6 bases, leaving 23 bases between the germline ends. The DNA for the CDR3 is TGTGCCACCAGCAGCCCAAATAAGGGGCTGGGACTGGATGGCTACACCTTC. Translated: CATSSPNKGLGLDGYTF. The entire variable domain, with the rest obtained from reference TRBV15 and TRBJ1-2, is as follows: DAMVIQNPRYQVTQFGKPVTLSCSQTLNHNVMYWYQQKSSQAPKLLFHYYDKDFNNEADTPDNFQSRRPNTSFCFLDIRSPGLGDTAMYLCATSSPNKGLGLDGYTFGSGTRLTVV.

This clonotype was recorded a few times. The CDR3 region has the DNA TGCGCCAGCAGTCAACCTACAGGGGACGAGCAGTACTTC. The encoded protein is CASSQPTGDEQYF. The genes are TRBV23-1 and TRBJ2-7; 7 bases are shared with TRBD1. TRBV23-1 falls under the ORF class, with uncertain function. CDR3 size: 13 residues. After removal of 2 bases from V and 5 bases from J, the junction contained 3 bases not matched to a gene.

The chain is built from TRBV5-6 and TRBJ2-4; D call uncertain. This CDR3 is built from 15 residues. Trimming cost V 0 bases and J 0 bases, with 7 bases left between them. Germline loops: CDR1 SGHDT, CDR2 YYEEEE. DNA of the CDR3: TGTGCCAGCAGCTTGGGAGCACTAGCCAAAAACATTCAGTACTTC. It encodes CASSLGALAKNIQYF.

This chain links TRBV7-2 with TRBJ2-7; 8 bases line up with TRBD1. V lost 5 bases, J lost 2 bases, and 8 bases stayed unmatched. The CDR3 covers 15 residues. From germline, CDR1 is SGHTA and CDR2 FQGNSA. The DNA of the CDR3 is TGTGCCAGCAGCCCATCACGGACAGGGCCCTACGAGCAGTACTTC. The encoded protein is CASSPSRTGPYEQYF.

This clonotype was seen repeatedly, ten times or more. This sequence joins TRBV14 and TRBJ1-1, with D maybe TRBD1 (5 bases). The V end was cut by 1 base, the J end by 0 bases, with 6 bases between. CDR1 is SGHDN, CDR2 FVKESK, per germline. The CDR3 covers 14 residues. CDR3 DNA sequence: TGTGCCAGCAGCCAAGGACAGATGAACACTGAAGCTTTCTTT. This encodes CASSQGQMNTEAFF.

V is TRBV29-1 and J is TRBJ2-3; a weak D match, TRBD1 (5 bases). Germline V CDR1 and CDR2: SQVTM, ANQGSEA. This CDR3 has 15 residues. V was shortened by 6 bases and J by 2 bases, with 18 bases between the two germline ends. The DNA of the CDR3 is TGCAGCGTCGTTCTGGGCTCAGGGCCCACAGATACGCAGTATTTT. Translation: CSVVLGSGPTDTQYF.

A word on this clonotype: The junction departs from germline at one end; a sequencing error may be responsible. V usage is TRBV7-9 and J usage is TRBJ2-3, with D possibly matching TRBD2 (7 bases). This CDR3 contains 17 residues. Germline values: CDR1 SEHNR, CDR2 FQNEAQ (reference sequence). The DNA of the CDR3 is TGTGCCGGCAGCTTACCCTTTGGCGGGGGACACACAGACACGCAGTATTTT. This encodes CAGSLPFGGGHTDTQYF. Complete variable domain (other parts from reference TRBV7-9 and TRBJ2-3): DTGVSQNPRHKITKRGQNVTFRCDPISEHNRLYWYRQTLGQGPEFLTYFQNEAQLEKSRLLSDRFSAERPKGSFSTLEIQRTEQGDSAMYLCAGSLPFGGGHTDTQYFGPGTRLTVL.

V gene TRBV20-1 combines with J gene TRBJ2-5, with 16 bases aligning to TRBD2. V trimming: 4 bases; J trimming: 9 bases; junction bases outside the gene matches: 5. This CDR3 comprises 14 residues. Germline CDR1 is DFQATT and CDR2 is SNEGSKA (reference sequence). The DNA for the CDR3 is TGCAGTGCTAACCCGGGACTAGCGGGAGGGTCCCAGTACTTC. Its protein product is CSANPGLAGGSQYF.

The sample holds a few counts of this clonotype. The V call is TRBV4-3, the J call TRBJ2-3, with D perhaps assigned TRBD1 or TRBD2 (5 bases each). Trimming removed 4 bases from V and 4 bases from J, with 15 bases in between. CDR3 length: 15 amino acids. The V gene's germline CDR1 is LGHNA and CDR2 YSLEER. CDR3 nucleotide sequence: TGCGCCAGCAGCCTGGGGACCGGAATGTCAGATACGCAGTATTTT. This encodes CASSLGTGMSDTQYF.

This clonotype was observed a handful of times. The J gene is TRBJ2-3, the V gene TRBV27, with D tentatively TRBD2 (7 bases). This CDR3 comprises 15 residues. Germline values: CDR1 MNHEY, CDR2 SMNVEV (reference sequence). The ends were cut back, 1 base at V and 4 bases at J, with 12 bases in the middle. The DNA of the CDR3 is TGTGCCAGCAGTTTATTAGGGGGGGCCGCAGATACGCAGTATTTT. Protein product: CASSLLGGAADTQYF.

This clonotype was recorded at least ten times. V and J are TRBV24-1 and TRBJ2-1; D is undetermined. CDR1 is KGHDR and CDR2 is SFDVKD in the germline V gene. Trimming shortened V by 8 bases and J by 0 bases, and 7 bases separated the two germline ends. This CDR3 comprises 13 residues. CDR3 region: CATNLSSYNEQFF. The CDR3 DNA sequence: TGTGCCACCAACTTGAGCTCCTACAATGAGCAGTTCTTC.

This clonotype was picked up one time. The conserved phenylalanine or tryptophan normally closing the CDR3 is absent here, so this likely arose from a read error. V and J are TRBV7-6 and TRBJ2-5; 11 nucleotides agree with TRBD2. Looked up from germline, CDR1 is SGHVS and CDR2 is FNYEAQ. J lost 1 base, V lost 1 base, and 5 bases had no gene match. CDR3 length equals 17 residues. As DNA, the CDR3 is TGTGCCAGCAGCTTAGAACTAGCGGGAGAATCCCAAGAGACCCAGTACCTC. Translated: CASSLELAGESQETQYL.

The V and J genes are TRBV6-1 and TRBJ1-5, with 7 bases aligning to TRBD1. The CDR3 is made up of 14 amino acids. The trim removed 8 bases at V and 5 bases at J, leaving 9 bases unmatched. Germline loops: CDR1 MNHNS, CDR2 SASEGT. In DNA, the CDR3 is TGTGCCAGCGCCCTGGGACAGCTCCATCAGCCCCAGCATTTT. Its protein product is CASALGQLHQPQHF.

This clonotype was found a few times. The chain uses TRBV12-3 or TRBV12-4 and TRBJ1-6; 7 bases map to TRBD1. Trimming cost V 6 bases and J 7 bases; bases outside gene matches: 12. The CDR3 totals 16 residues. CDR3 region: CASSLDRRPLNSPLHF. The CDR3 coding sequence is TGTGCCAGCAGCCTGGACAGGCGTCCCTTAAATTCACCCCTCCACTTT.

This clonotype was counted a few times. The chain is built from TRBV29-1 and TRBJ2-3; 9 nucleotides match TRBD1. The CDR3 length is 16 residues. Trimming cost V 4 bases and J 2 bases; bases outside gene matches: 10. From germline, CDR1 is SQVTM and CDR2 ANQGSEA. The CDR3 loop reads CSVVYLRDRVTDTQYF. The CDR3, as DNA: TGCAGCGTTGTTTATCTCCGGGACAGGGTCACAGATACGCAGTATTTT.

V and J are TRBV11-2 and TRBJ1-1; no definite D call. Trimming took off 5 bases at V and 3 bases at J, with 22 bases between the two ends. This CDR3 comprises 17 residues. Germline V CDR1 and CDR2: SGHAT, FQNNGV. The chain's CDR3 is CASSPRLAAGRYTEAFF. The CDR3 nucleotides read TGTGCCAGCAGCCCCCGTTTGGCGGCCGGACGGTACACTGAAGCTTTCTTT.

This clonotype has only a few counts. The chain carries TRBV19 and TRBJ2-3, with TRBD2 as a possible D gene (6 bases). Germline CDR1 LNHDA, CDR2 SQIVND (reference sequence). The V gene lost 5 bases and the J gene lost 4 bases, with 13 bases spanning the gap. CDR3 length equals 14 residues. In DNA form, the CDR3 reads TGTGCCAGTAGTCCGACTAGGACGGCAGATACGCAGTATTTT. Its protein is CASSPTRTADTQYF.

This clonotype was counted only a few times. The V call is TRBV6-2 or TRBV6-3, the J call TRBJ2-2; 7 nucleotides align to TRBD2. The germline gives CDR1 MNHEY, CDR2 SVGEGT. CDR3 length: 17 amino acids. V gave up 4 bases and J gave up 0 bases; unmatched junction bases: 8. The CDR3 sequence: CASSFIAGNANTGELFF. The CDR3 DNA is TGTGCCAGCAGTTTCATAGCGGGCAACGCGAACACCGGGGAGCTGTTTTTT.

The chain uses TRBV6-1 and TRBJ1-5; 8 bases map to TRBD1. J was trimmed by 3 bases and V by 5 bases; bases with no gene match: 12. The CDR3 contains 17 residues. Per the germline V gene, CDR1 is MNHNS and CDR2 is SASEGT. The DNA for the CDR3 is TGTGCCAGCAGTCAACGACAGGGGTTTGCCCTCAATCAGCCCCAGCATTTT. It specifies CASSQRQGFALNQPQHF.

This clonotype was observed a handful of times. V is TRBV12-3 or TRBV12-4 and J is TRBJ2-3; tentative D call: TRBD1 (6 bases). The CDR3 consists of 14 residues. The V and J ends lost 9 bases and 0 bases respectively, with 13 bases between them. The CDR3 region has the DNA TGTGCCAGTAACCCGGGACACAGCACAGATACGCAGTATTTT. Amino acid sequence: CASNPGHSTDTQYF.